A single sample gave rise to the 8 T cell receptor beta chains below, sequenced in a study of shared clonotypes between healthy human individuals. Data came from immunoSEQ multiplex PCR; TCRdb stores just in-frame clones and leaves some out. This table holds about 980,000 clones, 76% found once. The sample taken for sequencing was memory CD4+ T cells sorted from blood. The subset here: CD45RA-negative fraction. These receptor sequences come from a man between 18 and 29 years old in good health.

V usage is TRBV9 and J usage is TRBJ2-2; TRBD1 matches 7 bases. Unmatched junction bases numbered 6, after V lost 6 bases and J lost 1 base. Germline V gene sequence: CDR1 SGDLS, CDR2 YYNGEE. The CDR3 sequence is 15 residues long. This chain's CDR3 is CASNRDSQNTGELFF. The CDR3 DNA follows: TGTGCCAGCAACAGGGACAGTCAGAACACCGGGGAGCTGTTTTTT.

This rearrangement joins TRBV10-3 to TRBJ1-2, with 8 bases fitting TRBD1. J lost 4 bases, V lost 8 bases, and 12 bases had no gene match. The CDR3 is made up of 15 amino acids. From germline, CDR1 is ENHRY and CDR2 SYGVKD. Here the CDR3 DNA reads TGTGCCATCTCTCTAGGGACAGGAGGGACCTATGGCTACACCTTC. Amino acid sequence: CAISLGTGGTYGYTF.

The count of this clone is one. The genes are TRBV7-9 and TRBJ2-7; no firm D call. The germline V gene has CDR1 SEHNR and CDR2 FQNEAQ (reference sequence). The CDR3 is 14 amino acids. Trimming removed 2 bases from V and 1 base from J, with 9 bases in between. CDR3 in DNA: TGTGCCAGCAGCTTATCCCCGGCTTCCTACGAGCAGTACTTC. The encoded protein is CASSLSPASYEQYF. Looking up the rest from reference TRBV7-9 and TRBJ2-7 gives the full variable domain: DTGVSQNPRHKITKRGQNVTFRCDPISEHNRLYWYRQTLGQGPEFLTYFQNEAQLEKSRLLSDRFSAERPKGSFSTLEIQRTEQGDSAMYLCASSLSPASYEQYFGPGTRLTVT.

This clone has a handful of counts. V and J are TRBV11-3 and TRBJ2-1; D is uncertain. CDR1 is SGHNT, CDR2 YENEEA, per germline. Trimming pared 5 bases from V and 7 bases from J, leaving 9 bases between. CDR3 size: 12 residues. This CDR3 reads CASSQTKNEQFF. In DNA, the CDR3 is TGTGCCAGCAGCCAGACCAAGAATGAGCAGTTCTTC.

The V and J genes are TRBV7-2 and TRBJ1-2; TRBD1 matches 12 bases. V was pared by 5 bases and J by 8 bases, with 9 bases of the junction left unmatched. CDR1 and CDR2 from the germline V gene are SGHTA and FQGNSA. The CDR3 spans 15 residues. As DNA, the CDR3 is TGTGCCAGCAGCATAGTCTCCGGGACAGGGGGCGGCTACACCTTC. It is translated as CASSIVSGTGGGYTF.

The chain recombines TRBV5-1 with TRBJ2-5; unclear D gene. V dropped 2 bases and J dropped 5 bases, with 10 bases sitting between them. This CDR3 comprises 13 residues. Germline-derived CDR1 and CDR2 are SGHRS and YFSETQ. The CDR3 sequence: CASSFDWGETQYF. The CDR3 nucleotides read TGCGCCAGCAGCTTTGATTGGGGTGAGACCCAGTACTTC.

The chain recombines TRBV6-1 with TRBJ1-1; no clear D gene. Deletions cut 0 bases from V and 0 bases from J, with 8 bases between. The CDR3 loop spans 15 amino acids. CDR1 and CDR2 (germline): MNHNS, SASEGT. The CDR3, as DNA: TGTGCCAGCAGTGAAGCCGCAGACATGAACACTGAAGCTTTCTTT. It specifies CASSEAADMNTEAFF.

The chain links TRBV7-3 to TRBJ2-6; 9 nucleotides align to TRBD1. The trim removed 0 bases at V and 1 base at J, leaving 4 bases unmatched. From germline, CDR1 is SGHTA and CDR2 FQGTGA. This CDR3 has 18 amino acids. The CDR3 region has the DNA TGTGCCAGCAGCTTAACTTTGGGACAGGGTTCTGGGGCCAACGTCCTGACTTTC. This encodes CASSLTLGQGSGANVLTF. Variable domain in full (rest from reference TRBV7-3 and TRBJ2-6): GAGVSQTPSNKVTEKGKYVELRCDPISGHTALYWYRQSLGQGPEFLIYFQGTGAADDSGLPNDRFFAVRPEGSVSTLKIQRTERGDSAVYLCASSLTLGQGSGANVLTFGAGSRLTVL.